A selection of T cell receptor beta chains follows, all from one sample in a study of chemoradiotherapy in HPV16-positive cancers. Profiled with immunoSEQ multiplex PCR; TCRdb holds only in-frame clones, not every one. The sample includes 20,000 to 25,000 clones, approximately 87% of them seen just once. The specimen comprised blood, sampled from a patient who underwent chemoradiotherapy. The receptor set was obtained from a human donor with HPV-associated anogenital cancer. Both conserved end residues are part of each CDR3. A D gene is named only where the DNA matches it firmly. Only some rows state a clone size, as once, few, many or a class for expanded clones.

V gene	J gene	clone size	D gene	CDR3 protein	CDR3 DNA
TRBV4-1	TRBJ2-7	NA	NA	CASSQDFGGGEQYF	TGCGCCAGCAGCCAAGATTTTGGAGGGGGAGAGCAGTACTTC
TRBV7-2	TRBJ2-3	NA	TRBD2	CASSLAISGRASTDTQYF	TGTGCCAGCAGCTTAGCAATCAGCGGGAGGGCCAGCACAGATACGCAGTATTTT
TRBV25-1	TRBJ2-7	NA	NA	CASSKDVGYEQYF	TGTGCCAGCAGTAAGGACGTAGGTTACGAGCAGTACTTC
TRBV27	TRBJ2-3	NA	TRBD2	CASSRTSYWTSTDTQYF	TGTGCCAGCAGTCGCACCTCCTACTGGACTAGCACGGATACGCAGTATTTT
TRBV12-2	TRBJ2-3	NA	NA	CASRPVGSPSTDTQYF	TGTGCAAGTCGCCCCGTTGGAAGCCCGAGCACAGATACGCAGTATTTT
TRBV7-3	TRBJ2-1	NA	NA	CASSSGAPIYNEQFF	TGTGCCAGCAGTTCGGGGGCCCCAATATACAATGAGCAGTTCTTC
TRBV18	TRBJ2-7	NA	NA	CASSPLSAGTDYEQYF	TGTGCCAGCTCACCGCTGTCGGCCGGGACGGACTACGAGCAGTACTTC
TRBV27	TRBJ2-7	NA	TRBD1	CASSSRDRGRKGEQYF	TGTGCCAGCAGTAGCCGGGACAGGGGGCGCAAGGGGGAGCAGTACTTT
TRBV10-3	TRBJ2-6	NA	TRBD2	CAINGGGSGANVLTF	TGTGCCATCAACGGGGGGGGCTCTGGGGCCAACGTCCTGACTTTC
TRBV6-1	TRBJ1-2	once	TRBD1	CASTGQGRRYTF	TGTGCCAGCACCGGACAGGGGAGACGCTACACCTTC
TRBV11-3	TRBJ2-3	once	TRBD2	CASSIGLAGSSTDTQYF	TGTGCCAGCAGCATCGGACTAGCGGGGTCTAGCACAGATACGCAGTATTTT
TRBV6-5	TRBJ2-3	NA	NA	CASSYGRGDTDTQYF	TGTGCCAGCAGTTACGGACGGGGAGACACAGATACGCAGTATTTT
TRBV6-5	TRBJ2-2	NA	NA	CASSNLGELFF	TGTGCCAGCAGCAATCTCGGGGAGCTGTTTTTT
TRBV27	TRBJ1-2	NA	TRBD1	CASSLALQGYGYTF	TGTGCCAGCAGTTTAGCGTTACAGGGGTATGGCTACACCTTC
TRBV14	TRBJ2-1	NA	NA	CASSTDSFYNEQFF	TGTGCCAGCAGCACGGACAGTTTCTACAATGAGCAGTTCTTC
TRBV7-2	TRBJ2-5	NA	TRBD1	CASNRGQETQYF	TGTGCCAGCAACAGGGGGCAAGAGACCCAGTACTTC
TRBV9	TRBJ2-1	NA	TRBD2	CASSVGTSGMYEQFF	TGTGCCAGCAGCGTAGGGACTAGCGGGATGTATGAGCAGTTCTTC
TRBV7-2	TRBJ2-2	NA	TRBD2	CASSPGLAGGTGELFF	TGTGCCAGCAGCCCGGGACTAGCGGGAGGCACCGGGGAGCTGTTTTTT
TRBV18	TRBJ2-5	NA	NA	CASSPEYEETQYF	TGTGCCAGCTCACCAGAATATGAGGAGACCCAGTACTTC
TRBV15	TRBJ2-5	NA	TRBD1	CATRDRDQETQYF	TGTGCCACCAGGGACAGGGACCAAGAGACCCAGTACTTC
TRBV11-2	TRBJ2-7	few	TRBD2	CASSPTSVGEQYF	TGTGCCAGCAGCCCCACTAGCGTCGGGGAGCAGTACTTC
TRBV28	TRBJ2-2	NA	NA	CATADRNTGELFF	TGTGCCACCGCGGACCGGAACACCGGGGAGCTGTTTTTT
TRBV27	TRBJ1-1	NA	NA	CASSLTRNTEAFF	TGTGCCAGCAGTTTAACGAGAAACACTGAAGCTTTCTTT
TRBV7-2	TRBJ2-7	NA	TRBD2	CASSLVGGAFRDEQYF	TGTGCCAGCAGCTTAGTCGGGGGGGCCTTCAGGGACGAGCAGTACTTC
TRBV5-4	TRBJ1-2	NA	TRBD1	CASSSRDRGRIHYGYTF	TGTGCCAGCAGCTCCCGGGACAGGGGGCGCATCCACTATGGCTACACCTTC
TRBV6-1	TRBJ1-4	NA	NA	CASMQGWTQLFF	TGTGCCAGCATGCAGGGTTGGACCCAACTGTTTTTT
TRBV5-1	TRBJ1-6	NA	NA	CASSLTGNSPLHF	TGCGCCAGCAGCTTGACAGGGAATTCACCCCTCCACTTT
TRBV19	TRBJ1-3	NA	TRBD1	CASSMFRGSGNTIYF	TGTGCCAGTAGTATGTTCAGGGGGTCTGGAAACACCATATATTTT
TRBV25-1	TRBJ1-2	few	NA	CASLSGAGGPYGYTF	TGTGCCAGCCTCTCCGGGGCGGGGGGGCCCTATGGCTACACCTTC
TRBV18	TRBJ1-4	NA	NA	CASSPQKDRGSEKLFF	TGTGCCAGCTCACCACAGAAGGACCGGGGTAGCGAAAAACTGTTTTTT
TRBV5-1	TRBJ1-2	NA	NA	CASSPGTYGYTF	TGCGCCAGCAGCCCTGGGACGTATGGCTACACCTTC
TRBV11-2	TRBJ1-1	NA	NA	CASSLDRDIIGTEAFF	TGTGCCAGCAGCTTAGACAGGGACATAATAGGCACTGAAGCTTTCTTT
TRBV7-2	TRBJ2-2	once	NA	CASSFSRRAGELFF	TGTGCCAGCAGTTTCTCCCGCAGGGCCGGGGAGCTGTTTTTT
TRBV19	TRBJ1-5	NA	NA	CASSIVSANQPQHF	TGTGCCAGTAGTATAGTGTCAGCCAATCAGCCCCAGCATTTT
TRBV15	TRBJ2-5	once	NA	CATSREFGETQYF	TGTGCCACCAGCAGAGAATTTGGAGAGACCCAGTACTTC
TRBV28	TRBJ1-4	NA	NA	CASSSPFLGQLANEKLFF	TGTGCCAGCAGTTCTCCTTTCCTCGGACAGCTAGCTAATGAAAAACTGTTTTTT
TRBV5-6	TRBJ2-3	NA	NA	CASSFGATDTQYF	TGTGCCAGCAGCTTCGGGGCGACAGATACGCAGTATTTT
TRBV15	TRBJ2-3	NA	NA	CATSSLGEGTDTQYF	TGTGCCACCAGCTCCCTGGGGGAGGGCACAGATACGCAGTATTTT
TRBV6-6	TRBJ2-2	few	NA	CASSPPTGELFF	TGTGCCAGCAGCCCACCCACCGGGGAGCTGTTTTTT
TRBV7-8	TRBJ2-7	few	NA	CASSLGGFYEQYF	TGTGCCAGCAGCTTAGGAGGGTTCTACGAGCAGTACTTC
TRBV7-2	TRBJ1-6	NA	NA	CASSLGDLPNSPLHF	TGTGCCAGCAGCTTAGGAGACCTCCCGAATTCACCCCTCCACTTT
TRBV14	TRBJ2-6	NA	NA	CASSQGGYSGANVLTF	TGTGCCAGCAGCCAAGGAGGCTACTCTGGGGCCAACGTCCTGACTTTC
TRBV7-9	TRBJ2-4	NA	NA	CASSNVAGAKNIQYF	TGTGCCAGCAGCAACGTAGCAGGAGCCAAAAACATTCAGTACTTC
TRBV19	TRBJ1-6	NA	NA	CASSTRVSSPLHF	TGTGCCAGTAGTACCAGGGTCTCCTCACCCCTCCACTTT
TRBV5-4	TRBJ1-4	NA	TRBD1	CASSHRTGGHYGEKLFF	TGTGCCAGCAGCCACCGGACAGGGGGACACTATGGTGAAAAACTGTTTTTT
TRBV11-2	TRBJ1-2	NA	NA	CASSLAGRPYTF	TGTGCCAGCAGCTTAGCTGGACGGCCCTACACCTTC
TRBV2	TRBJ2-7	NA	TRBD2	CASSGGLAGHYEQYF	TGTGCCAGCAGTGGGGGACTAGCGGGCCACTACGAGCAGTACTTC
TRBV11-2	TRBJ2-3	NA	TRBD2	CASSLATSGSLNRQYF	TGTGCCAGCAGCTTGGCGACTAGCGGGAGTCTTAATAGGCAGTATTTT
TRBV19	TRBJ2-3	NA	NA	CASSRQGRDTDTQYF	TGTGCCAGTAGTCGGCAGGGTCGGGACACAGATACGCAGTATTTT
TRBV14	TRBJ2-1	NA	NA	CASSQGSRAEQFF	TGTGCCAGCAGCCAAGGATCCCGGGCCGAGCAGTTCTTC
TRBV6-6	TRBJ2-1	NA	NA	CASIRGATYNEQFF	TGTGCCAGCATTCGGGGGGCCACCTACAATGAGCAGTTCTTC
TRBV7-2	TRBJ1-5	NA	NA	CASSLGRMGRGQPQHF	TGTGCCAGCAGCTTGGGACGTATGGGGAGGGGTCAGCCCCAGCATTTT
TRBV27	TRBJ2-1	NA	NA	CASSSGGRLGYEQFF	TGTGCCAGCAGTTCCGGGGGGCGATTGGGGTATGAGCAGTTCTTC
TRBV27	TRBJ2-7	NA	NA	CASGPRGSYEQYF	TGTGCCAGCGGGCCTAGGGGCTCCTACGAGCAGTACTTC
TRBV5-6	TRBJ2-7	NA	TRBD2	CASSTLGTNHEQYF	TGTGCCAGCAGTACACTCGGGACTAACCACGAGCAGTACTTC
TRBV27	TRBJ1-5	NA	NA	CASGYTGANQPQHF	TGTGCCAGCGGATACACAGGAGCTAATCAGCCCCAGCATTTT
TRBV4-3	TRBJ2-7	NA	TRBD1	CASSQGTGGGEQYF	TGCGCCAGCAGCCAAGGTACAGGGGGCGGCGAGCAGTACTTC
TRBV11-3	TRBJ2-5	NA	NA	CASTPIADSQETQYF	TGTGCCAGCACCCCTATCGCAGATTCCCAAGAGACCCAGTACTTC
TRBV18	TRBJ2-7	NA	NA	CASSYTGQSGGEQYF	TGTGCCAGCTCATACACGGGACAGTCCGGGGGCGAGCAGTACTTC